One and the same sample provided the 3 T cell receptor beta chains below, sequenced in a study of cytomegalovirus exposure and HLA in healthy donors. Primers for the PCR totalled 60 Vbeta and 13 Jbeta. The method was immunoSEQ multiplex PCR; TCRdb's version includes in-frame clones alone and lacks a portion of them. The sample gives about 200,000 clones, 82% of which show up once; under 7.5% is in the top ten. The sequencing sample was made of PBMCs. The receptors here all came from a woman aged 45 to 65 in good health and CMV-seropositive.

The V and J genes are TRBV7-2 and TRBJ2-7; 8 nucleotides match TRBD1. Looked up from germline, CDR1 is SGHTA and CDR2 is FQGNSA. Losses at the gene ends were 5 bases for V and 5 bases for J; bases not matched to a gene: 2. The CDR3 loop spans 12 amino acids. CDR3 coding DNA: TGTGCCAGCAGCATGACAGGGGACGAGCAGTACTTC. This gives the protein CASSMTGDEQYF.

The chain carries TRBV5-5 and TRBJ2-7; 7 nucleotides match TRBD1. There are 14 residues in the CDR3. J was trimmed by 1 base and V by 5 bases; bases with no gene match: 6. In germline, CDR1 is SGHKS, CDR2 YYEKEE (reference sequence). The CDR3 DNA sequence: TGTGCCAGCAGGTGGGGCAGGGGGTCCTACGAGCAGTACTTC. It yields the protein CASRWGRGSYEQYF.

The chain is built from TRBV5-4 and TRBJ2-7; 12 bases are shared with TRBD2. Per the germline V gene, CDR1 is SGHNT and CDR2 is YYREEE (reference sequence). The ends lost 0 bases at V and 3 bases at J; junction bases unmatched: 4. This CDR3 comprises 16 residues. Here the CDR3 reads CASSLEASGGDYEQYF. CDR3 DNA: TGTGCCAGCAGCTTGGAAGCTAGCGGGGGGGACTACGAGCAGTACTTC.